This is a list of T cell receptor beta chains from one sample in a study of blood T cell repertoires in COVID-19. TCRdb's table, derived via immunoSEQ multiplex PCR, lists solely in-frame clones and lacks some. The table records about 190,000 clones, approximately 90% of them present only once. The sample was peripheral blood. All receptors come from a woman between 35 and 50 years old who had recovered from COVID-19. CDR3s include the opening cysteine and the closing phenylalanine or tryptophan. D genes are given only for firm matches. Clone size is shown for a subset of rows, as once, few, many or a class of expanded clone.

TRBD1	TRBV6-5	TRBJ2-5	.	CASSSGDSWKETQYF	TGTGCCAGCAGTTCCGGGGACAGCTGGAAGGAGACCCAGTACTTC
.	TRBV7-9	TRBJ2-1	.	CASSPLDEQFF	TGTGCCAGCAGCCCCCTTGATGAGCAGTTCTTC
TRBD2	TRBV29-1	TRBJ2-2	.	CSVRTSGSTYTGELFF	TGCAGCGTTCGGACTAGCGGGAGTACGTACACCGGGGAGCTGTTTTTT
TRBD2	TRBV6-1	TRBJ2-7	.	CASSGTGGGTSASRNEQYF	TGTGCCAGCAGTGGAACCGGAGGAGGGACTAGCGCCAGCCGCAACGAGCAGTACTTC
.	TRBV28	TRBJ1-1	.	CASSKGPGQNTEAFF	TGTGCCAGCAGTAAGGGACCGGGACAAAACACTGAAGCTTTCTTT
.	TRBV6-5	TRBJ1-1	.	CASSYSSGGWTEAFF	TGTGCCAGCAGTTACTCGTCGGGGGGTTGGACTGAAGCTTTCTTT
.	TRBV2	TRBJ2-2	.	CASSAEGHRNTGELFF	TGTGCCAGCAGTGCAGAGGGACACCGGAACACCGGGGAGCTGTTTTTT
TRBD1	TRBV7-6	TRBJ1-2	.	CASSPRTGGLYGYTF	TGTGCCAGCAGCCCACGTACAGGGGGGCTCTATGGCTACACCTTC
TRBD2	TRBV7-6	TRBJ2-7	.	CASSRTSGRAGASYEQYF	TGTGCCAGCAGCCGGACTAGCGGGAGGGCCGGGGCATCCTACGAGCAGTACTTC
.	TRBV19	TRBJ2-7	once	CASSINRDDEQYF	TGTGCCAGTAGTATAAACAGGGACGACGAGCAGTACTTC
TRBD1	TRBV2	TRBJ2-3	.	CASRKTGQLSTDTQYF	TGTGCCAGCAGGAAGACGGGACAGCTAAGCACAGATACGCAGTATTTT
TRBD1	TRBV7-2	TRBJ2-7	.	CASSPRQGAHEQYF	TGTGCCAGCAGCCCCCGACAGGGGGCTCACGAGCAGTACTTC
.	TRBV27	TRBJ2-4	.	CASSLDTKNIQYF	TGTGCCAGCAGTTTAGACACCAAAAACATTCAGTACTTC
TRBD1	TRBV5-1	TRBJ1-1	.	CASSARTGYATGTEAFF	TGCGCCAGCAGCGCAAGGACAGGCTACGCCACGGGCACTGAAGCTTTCTTT
TRBD1	TRBV15	TRBJ2-2	few	CATSRDFSGTAATGELFF	TGTGCCACCAGCAGAGATTTTAGTGGGACAGCAGCCACCGGGGAGCTGTTTTTT
.	TRBV28	TRBJ1-1	once	CASSLLSVTEAFF	TGTGCCAGCAGTTTATTATCGGTGACTGAAGCTTTCTTT
.	TRBV19	TRBJ1-5	.	CASSPPLQGSYQPQHF	TGTGCCAGTAGTCCCCCCCTACAGGGTTCTTATCAGCCCCAGCATTTT
TRBD2	TRBV7-9	TRBJ2-7	.	CASSPRAGAGEQYF	TGTGCCAGCAGCCCGAGAGCGGGAGCGGGCGAGCAGTACTTC
.	TRBV7-6	TRBJ2-7	.	CASSLDPRPGEVYEQYF	TGTGCCAGCAGCTTAGACCCCCGCCCAGGGGAAGTTTACGAGCAGTACTTC
.	TRBV5-1	TRBJ2-2	few	CASSTGIPTTGELFF	TGCGCCAGCAGCACCGGGATCCCCACCACCGGGGAGCTGTTTTTT
.	TRBV5-5	TRBJ2-7	.	CASSLTARGEQYF	TGTGCCAGCAGCTTGACTGCTCGGGGCGAGCAGTACTTC
.	TRBV19	TRBJ1-4	.	CASNTAPEGEKLFF	TGTGCCAGTAATACCGCCCCGGAGGGCGAAAAACTGTTTTTT